This T cell receptor (beta chain) originates from a study of shared clonotypes between healthy human individuals (TCRdb year 2020). Concerning the study at large: The cohort comprised two women and a few men aged 18 to 49 years. For each donor, three plates each were used for CD4 naive and CD4 memory, two plates were used for CD8 naive, and one plate was used for CD8 memory. To estimate repertoire size and how much clonotype sharing occurs between individuals, the study deeply sequenced the blood TCR repertoires of roughly 5 healthy adults. Libraries were prepared and TCR repertoires were sequenced by different laboratories using diverse techniques, in order to increase sequencing depth and limit assay-specific biases. Per donor, leukapheresis produced somewhere between about 0.94 and 8.9 billion PBMCs. The paper as a whole reports these results and caveats: Pairwise subsampling led to the expectation that sequencing depth would affect the degree of clonotype sharing among donors. Even with the large sequencing depth, rarefaction of the sorted-subset datasets indicated that sequencing was incomplete. Sampling was restricted to blood, and TCR repertoires in tissues likely differ from the TCR repertoires found in blood. Sharing across several donors was observed for approximately 5% of naive CD4, less than 4% of naive CD8, over 2% of memory CD4, and approximately 0.41% of memory CD8 clonotypes. Because the study included only a small number of donors, the genetic and exposure-history diversity represented was limited. Naive subsets generally had larger estimated clonotype richness than memory subsets. Clonotypes shared by all four sorted-subset donors showed higher generation probabilities than non-shared clonotypes.

Healthy HIV-negative adults with no recently reported acute infections or vaccinations were included as donors. Every donor was a Caucasian adult residing in Nashville, Tennessee, USA. CD4+ T cells were enriched by magnetic negative selection; naive cells were then positively selected on CD45RA, and the negative fraction formed the memory subset. Blood was collected by leukapheresis, and PBMCs were isolated by Ficoll-Histopaque density gradient centrifugation and then cryopreserved in liquid nitrogen vapor phase. Analytical flow cytometry was used to check the purity and quantity of every magnetically sorted T cell population. Genomic DNA was isolated from every sorted fraction and measured by UV absorbance on a Nanodrop 2000c. This clone was detected a few times. Its antigen is currently not known. Nothing much larger sits one base from this clone, and base qualities are not available. Using the deep immunoSEQ assay, TCR CDR3 regions were amplified from genomic DNA by multiplex PCR. Extracted genomic DNA from each cell subset was spread evenly across all wells of several immunoSEQ 96-well plates, with each plate serving as a replicate. For sorted subsets, each replicate PCR was loaded with roughly 190 ng genomic DNA, equivalent to 30,000 or so T cell genomes. Purified libraries were measured with a Qubit 3.0 fluorometer, size-checked on a Bioanalyzer 2100, and measured again with the KAPA Library Quantification kit. Every immunoSEQ 96-well plate was sequenced on a dedicated single-read 150-cycle Illumina NextSeq 550 flow cell. The authors' pipeline ran thus. Because only junctional sequences without quality scores were contained in the immunoSEQ output, filtering matching that applied to full-length reads could not be performed. Sequences were annotated with PyIR, a Python wrapper for IgBLAST v1.9, using IMGT germline references to assign V/J genes and CDR3. Reads with weak V/J assignments (E-value above 1e-6), missing CDR3, stop codons, out-of-frame junctions, or ambiguous translated residues were removed. A V3J clonotype was defined by an identical inferred V gene, J gene, and CDR3 amino acid sequence. To compute the percentage overlap between repertoires, the number of shared unique clonotypes was divided by the size of the smaller repertoire. Repertoire richness was assessed with RTK rarefaction, the Chao1 estimator, and Recon v2.1 estimates of unobserved clonotypes. Generation probabilities were computed with OLGA for all TCRbeta clonotypes obtained by the gDNA method from four donors. Sourced from immuneACCESS, this table was stored by TCRdb with only in-frame sequences that have V and J called. A share of the clones is absent; for the studies checked, an unresolved V gene accounts for under half, and the remainder has no known explanation. V, J and clone size are those of that table, while D and trimming were read from the DNA. The sample table lists hundreds of thousands of clones, less than 85% of them with a count of one. 1.5% to 2% of the sample is in the top ten clones.

V ends up 9 bases short and J 4 bases short, with an unmatched junction base count of 7. The cysteine opens and the phenylalanine closes a CDR3 of 14 amino acids. The read is trimmed to its CDR3 DNA, 42 bases read in frame from base 1. CDR1 MDHEN and CDR2 SYDVKM were looked up in the germline V gene. The material sequenced was memory CD4+ T cells sorted from blood. This specimen's cell subset or site label, per the study, means: CD45RA-negative fraction. The chain is assembled from TRBV28 and TRBJ1-5; TRBD1 fits 9 bases in the junction. The TCR comes from a woman younger than 45 in good health. The nucleotides are TGTGCCAGTCGACAGGGGGGCGAAAATCAGCCCCAGCATTTT. Its coded protein is CASRQGGENQPQHF.